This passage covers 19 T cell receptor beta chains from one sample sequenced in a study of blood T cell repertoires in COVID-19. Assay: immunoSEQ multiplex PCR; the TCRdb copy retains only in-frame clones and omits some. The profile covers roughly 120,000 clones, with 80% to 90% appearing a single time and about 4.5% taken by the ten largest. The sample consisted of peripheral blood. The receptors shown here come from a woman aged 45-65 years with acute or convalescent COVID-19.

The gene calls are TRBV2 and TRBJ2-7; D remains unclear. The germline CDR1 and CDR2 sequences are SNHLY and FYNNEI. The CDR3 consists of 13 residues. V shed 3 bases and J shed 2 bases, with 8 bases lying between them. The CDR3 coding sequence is TGTGCCAGCAGTGATGTTAGCACCTACGAGCAGTACTTC. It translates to CASSDVSTYEQYF.

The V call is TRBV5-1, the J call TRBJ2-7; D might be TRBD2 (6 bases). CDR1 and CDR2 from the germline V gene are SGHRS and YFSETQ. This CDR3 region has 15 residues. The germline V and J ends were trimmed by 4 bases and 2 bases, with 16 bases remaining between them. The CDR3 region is CASSPGLAATYEQYF. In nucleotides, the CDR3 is TGCGCCAGCAGCCCAGGCTTAGCGGCTACCTACGAGCAGTACTTC. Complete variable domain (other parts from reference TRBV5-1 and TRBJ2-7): KAGVTQTPRYLIKTRGQQVTLSCSPISGHRSVSWYQQTPGQGLQFLFEYFSETQRNKGNFPGRFSGRQFSNSRSEMNVSTLELGDSALYLCASSPGLAATYEQYFGPGTRLTVT.

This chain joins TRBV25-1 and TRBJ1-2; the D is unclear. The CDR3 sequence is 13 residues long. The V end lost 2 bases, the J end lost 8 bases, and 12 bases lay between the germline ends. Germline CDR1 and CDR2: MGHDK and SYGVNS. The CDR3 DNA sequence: TGTGCCAGCAGTGAAGTGGTAGGGAGCGGCTACACCTTC. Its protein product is CASSEVVGSGYTF.

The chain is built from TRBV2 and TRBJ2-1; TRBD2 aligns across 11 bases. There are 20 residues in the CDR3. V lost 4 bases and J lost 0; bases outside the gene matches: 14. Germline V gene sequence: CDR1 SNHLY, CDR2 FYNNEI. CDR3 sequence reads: CASSVGTSGSWAISYNEQFF. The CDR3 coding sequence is TGTGCCAGCAGTGTCGGGACTAGCGGAAGTTGGGCAATCTCCTACAATGAGCAGTTCTTC.

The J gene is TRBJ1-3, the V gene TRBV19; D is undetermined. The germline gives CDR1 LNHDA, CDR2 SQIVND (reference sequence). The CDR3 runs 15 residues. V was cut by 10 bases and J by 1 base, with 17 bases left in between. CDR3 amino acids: CATKRGTLSGNTIYF. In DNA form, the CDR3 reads TGTGCCACCAAAAGAGGAACTCTATCTGGAAACACCATATATTTT.

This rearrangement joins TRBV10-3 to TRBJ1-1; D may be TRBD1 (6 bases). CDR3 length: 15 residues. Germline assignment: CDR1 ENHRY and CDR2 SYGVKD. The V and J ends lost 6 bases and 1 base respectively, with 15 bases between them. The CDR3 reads CAISNRELGNTEAFF. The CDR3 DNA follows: TGTGCCATCAGCAACAGGGAACTCGGGAACACTGAAGCTTTCTTT.

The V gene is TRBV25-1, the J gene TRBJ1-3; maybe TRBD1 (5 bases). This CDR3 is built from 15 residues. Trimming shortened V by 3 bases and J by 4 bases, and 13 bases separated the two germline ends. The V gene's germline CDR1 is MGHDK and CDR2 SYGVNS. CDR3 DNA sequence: TGTGCCAGCAGTGAGCTCTCAGGGTACGGAAACACCATATATTTT. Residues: CASSELSGYGNTIYF.

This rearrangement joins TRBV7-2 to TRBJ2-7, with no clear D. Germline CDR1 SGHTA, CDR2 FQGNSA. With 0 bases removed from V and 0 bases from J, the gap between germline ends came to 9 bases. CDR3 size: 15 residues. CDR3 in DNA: TGTGCCAGCAGCTTAGCCAGATCCCACTCCTACGAGCAGTACTTC. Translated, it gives CASSLARSHSYEQYF.

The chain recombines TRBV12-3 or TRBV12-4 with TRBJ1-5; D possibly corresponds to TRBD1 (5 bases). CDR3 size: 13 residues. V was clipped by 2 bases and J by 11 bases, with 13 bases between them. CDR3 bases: TGTGCCAGCAGTTTATGGGGGGAAGGGACCCAGCATTTT. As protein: CASSLWGEGTQHF.

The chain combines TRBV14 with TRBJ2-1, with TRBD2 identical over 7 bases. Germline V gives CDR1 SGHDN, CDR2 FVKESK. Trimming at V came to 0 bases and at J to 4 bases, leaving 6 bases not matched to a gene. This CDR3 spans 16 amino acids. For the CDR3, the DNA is TGTGCCAGCAGCCAAGAGATACTAGCGCCGTACAATGAGCAGTTCTTC. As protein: CASSQEILAPYNEQFF.

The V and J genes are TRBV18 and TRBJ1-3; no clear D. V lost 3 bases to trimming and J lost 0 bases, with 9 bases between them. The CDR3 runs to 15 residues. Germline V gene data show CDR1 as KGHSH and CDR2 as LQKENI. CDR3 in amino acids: CASSPLDHSGNTIYF. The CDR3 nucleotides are TGTGCCAGCTCACCTCTAGACCACTCTGGAAACACCATATATTTT. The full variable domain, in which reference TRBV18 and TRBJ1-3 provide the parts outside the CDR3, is NAGVMQNPRHLVRRRGQEARLRCSPMKGHSHVYWYRQLPEEGLKFMVYLQKENIIDESGMPKERFSAEFPKEGPSILRIQQVVRGDSAAYFCASSPLDHSGNTIYFGEGSWLTVV.

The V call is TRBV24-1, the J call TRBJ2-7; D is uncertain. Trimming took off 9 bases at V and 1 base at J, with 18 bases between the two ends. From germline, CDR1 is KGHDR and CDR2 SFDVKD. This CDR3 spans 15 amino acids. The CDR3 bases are TGTGCCACCCCCCCAATGACTCAACGATCCTACGAGCAGTACTTC. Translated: CATPPMTQRSYEQYF.

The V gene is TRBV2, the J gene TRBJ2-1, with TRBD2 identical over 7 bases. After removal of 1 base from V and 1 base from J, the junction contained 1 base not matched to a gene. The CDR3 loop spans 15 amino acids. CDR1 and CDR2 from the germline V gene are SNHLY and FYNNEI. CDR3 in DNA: TGTGCCAGCAGTGAAGAGGGACTATCCTACAATGAGCAGTTCTTC. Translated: CASSEEGLSYNEQFF.

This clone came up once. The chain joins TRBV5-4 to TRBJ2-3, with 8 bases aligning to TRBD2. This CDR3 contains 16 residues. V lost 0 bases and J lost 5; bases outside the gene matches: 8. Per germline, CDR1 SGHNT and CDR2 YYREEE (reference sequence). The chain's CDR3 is CASSLAGVAGQDTQYF. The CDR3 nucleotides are TGTGCCAGCAGCTTGGCAGGGGTAGCGGGGCAAGATACGCAGTATTTT.

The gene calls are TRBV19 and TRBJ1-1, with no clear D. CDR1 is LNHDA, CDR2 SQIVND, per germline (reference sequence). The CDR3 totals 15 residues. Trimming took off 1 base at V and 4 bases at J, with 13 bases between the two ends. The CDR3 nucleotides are TGTGCCAGTAGTATAGGGCCGGGTGAGGGCACTGAAGCTTTCTTT. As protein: CASSIGPGEGTEAFF.

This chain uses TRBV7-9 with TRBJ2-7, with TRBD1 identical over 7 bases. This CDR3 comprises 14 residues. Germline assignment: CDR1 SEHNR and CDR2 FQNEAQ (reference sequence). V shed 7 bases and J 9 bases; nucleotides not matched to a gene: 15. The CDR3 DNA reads TGTGCCAGCACCTCGATGGACAGGTTTTGGGGGCAGTACTTC. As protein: CASTSMDRFWGQYF.

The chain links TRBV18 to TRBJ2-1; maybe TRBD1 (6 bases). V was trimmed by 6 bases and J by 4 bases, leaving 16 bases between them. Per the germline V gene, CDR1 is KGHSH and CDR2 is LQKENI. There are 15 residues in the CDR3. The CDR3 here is CASSPGERGYNEQFF. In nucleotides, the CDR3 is TGTGCCAGCTCCCCCGGCGAGAGGGGGTACAATGAGCAGTTCTTC.

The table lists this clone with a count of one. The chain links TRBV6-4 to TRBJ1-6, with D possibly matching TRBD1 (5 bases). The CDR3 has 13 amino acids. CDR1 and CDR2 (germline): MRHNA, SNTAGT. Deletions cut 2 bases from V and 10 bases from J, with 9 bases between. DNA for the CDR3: TGTGCCAGCAGTGACCAGGAGGGGTCACCCCTCCACTTT. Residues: CASSDQEGSPLHF.

CDR3 sequence (DNA): TGCGCCAGCAGCTCCATAAGGGGTGGGCTCTGGCAGCCCCAGCATTTT. Its protein product is CASSSIRGGLWQPQHF. The chain joins TRBV5-1 to TRBJ1-5; D may be TRBD1 (5 bases). There are 16 residues in the CDR3. Trimming took 3 bases from V and 7 from J, leaving 20 bases between them. Germline V lookup: CDR1 SGHRS, CDR2 YFSETQ.